The 4 T cell receptor beta chains below come from one sample, sequenced in a study of blood T cells in healthy people across ages. The second PCR ran about 6 to 12 cycles with a sample-barcoded 5' primer and J-beta primers. TCRdb processed the 5' RACE reads anew with MiXCR; each CDR3 protein has one entry. The sample yields 780,000 or so distinct CDR3 sequences, roughly 53% seen once. The sequenced sample consisted of blood. These receptors all stem from a man older than 75 in good health.

The rearrangement uses TRBV2 and TRBJ2-4; possible D gene TRBD1, 5 bases. The V gene's germline CDR1 is SNHLY and CDR2 FYNNEI. Trimming pared 3 bases from V and 0 bases from J, leaving 21 bases between. The CDR3 extends over 19 amino acids. CDR3 in amino acids: CASSEYEGAEILAKNIQYF. For the CDR3, the DNA is TGTGCCAGCAGTGAGTACGAAGGGGCCGAAATTCTAGCCAAAAACATTCAGTACTTC.

This chain links TRBV14 with TRBJ2-3, with 8 nucleotides matching TRBD1. Unmatched junction bases numbered 14, after V lost 1 base and J lost 14 bases. CDR1 is SGHDN, CDR2 FVKESK, per germline. The CDR3 sequence is 15 residues long. The CDR3, as DNA: TGTGCCAGCAGCCAAGTCTCCAGGGGGCACAGATACGCGTATTTT. Protein: CASSQVSRGHRYAYF.

J is TRBJ2-1 and V is TRBV25-1; D might be TRBD2 (5 bases). The germline gives CDR1 MGHDK, CDR2 SYGVNS. This CDR3 has 16 residues. V was clipped by 1 base and J by 2 bases, with 12 bases between them. The chain's CDR3 is CASSELRAGTYNEQFF. CDR3 nucleotide sequence: TGTGCCAGCAGTGAATTGAGGGCAGGAACCTACAATGAGCAGTTCTTC.

This chain connects TRBV29-1 to TRBJ2-3; tentative D call: TRBD2 (5 bases). The germline CDR1 and CDR2 sequences are SQVTM and ANQGSEA. Trimming removed 7 bases at V and 14 bases at J, with 31 bases between. The CDR3 is made up of 15 amino acids. DNA for the CDR3: TGCAGCGAAGCTGTTAGCCGCCGCGGGCACAGATACGCGTATTTT. This codes for CSEAVSRRGHRYAYF.